Following are 23 T cell receptor beta chains from one sample sequenced in a study of blood T cells in healthy people across ages (dated by TCRdb to the mid-2010s). Libraries were built with 5' RACE. These reads were obtained on an Illumina HiSeq 2500. A second PCR of roughly 6 to 12 cycles was run with a J-beta primer mix and a sample-barcoded 5' primer. The public reads were quality trimmed at Q25 with fastp and then assembled into clones with MiXCR by TCRdb, keeping productive beta chains. Entries are consolidated by CDR3 protein sequence, retaining the most common genes and DNA. In this sample the table shows approximately 800,000 distinct CDR3 sequences, 58% of which occur a single time. Of the sample, roughly 22% falls within the top ten clones. Specimen: blood. The receptor set was obtained from a man aged 30 to 39 in good health.

The chain employs TRBV7-6 and TRBJ2-5, with 7 bases matching TRBD2. The CDR3 consists of 15 residues. Germline lookup yields CDR1 SGHVS and CDR2 FNYEAQ. J was trimmed by 2 bases and V by 3 bases; bases with no gene match: 6. The CDR3 coding sequence is TGTGCCAGCAGCTTTGGGGGGGAAGAACAAGAGACCCAGTACTTC. Protein product: CASSFGGEEQETQYF.

J is TRBJ2-3 and V is TRBV20-1; D may be TRBD2 (6 bases). The V gene lost 6 bases and the J gene lost 2 bases, with 15 bases spanning the gap. Germline V gives CDR1 DFQATT, CDR2 SNEGSKA (reference sequence). The CDR3 spans 14 residues. CDR3 in amino acids: CSAIPGTFTDTQYF. The CDR3 coding sequence is TGCAGTGCCATTCCCGGGACTTTCACAGATACGCAGTATTTT.

The genes are TRBV19 and TRBJ1-5, with D unresolved. Germline V gene lookup returns CDR1 LNHDA and CDR2 SQIVND (reference sequence). CDR3 length: 12 residues. V dropped 4 bases and J dropped 6 bases, with 7 bases sitting between them. CDR3 in amino acids: CASSSIGQPQHF. The CDR3 DNA sequence: TGTGCCAGTAGTAGTATAGGTCAGCCCCAGCATTTT.

This clonotype has just a few counts. V usage is TRBV6-6 and J usage is TRBJ1-2, with D unclear. V was shortened by 2 bases and J by 5 bases, with 12 bases between the two germline ends. The germline V gene encodes CDR1 MNHNY and CDR2 SVGAGI (reference sequence). The CDR3 is 14 residues long. The CDR3 spells CASSYEVGRYGYTF. DNA of the CDR3: TGTGCCAGCAGTTACGAGGTGGGGAGGTATGGCTACACCTTC.

The CDR3 here is CASSLSVQIQAFF. The CDR3 bases are TGTGCCAGCAGTTTATCCGTACAGATCCAAGCTTTCTTT. The chain has TRBV12-3 or TRBV12-4 and TRBJ1-1; D is undetermined. The V gene lost 2 bases and the J gene lost 9 bases, with 13 bases spanning the gap. This CDR3 spans 13 amino acids.

V usage is TRBV7-2 and J usage is TRBJ2-7; D unclear. Trimming pared 3 bases from V and 0 bases from J, leaving 12 bases between. CDR3 length: 15 amino acids. Germline V gene sequence: CDR1 SGHTA, CDR2 FQGNSA. This CDR3 is CASSLGWSASYEQYF. In nucleotides, the CDR3 is TGTGCCAGCAGCTTGGGCTGGAGCGCCTCCTACGAGCAGTACTTC. Using reference TRBV7-2 and TRBJ2-7 for the parts outside the CDR3, the full variable domain is GAGVSQSPSNKVTEKGKDVELRCDPISGHTALYWYRQSLGQGLEFLIYFQGNSAPDKSGLPSDRFSAERTGGSVSTLTIQRTQQEDSAVYLCASSLGWSASYEQYFGPGTRLTVT.

The table lists this clonotype with many counts. This chain connects TRBV11-1 to TRBJ1-2; 9 nucleotides align to TRBD1. The germline gives CDR1 SGHAT, CDR2 FQDESV (reference sequence). The CDR3 is 15 residues long. The trim removed 4 bases at V and 0 bases at J, leaving 3 bases unmatched. As DNA, the CDR3 is TGTGCCAGCAGCTCCTACAGGGGGCCTAACTATGGCTACACCTTC. This gives the protein CASSSYRGPNYGYTF.

This clonotype was found many times. This sequence joins TRBV20-1 and TRBJ2-1; TRBD1 or TRBD2 may be the D gene (5 bases each). Germline lookup yields CDR1 DFQATT and CDR2 SNEGSKA (reference sequence). CDR3 length equals 13 residues. Trimming left V 6 bases short and J 10 bases short, with 19 bases between. The CDR3 DNA sequence: TGCAGTGCGTCTGGGGGTCCCTACGGCGAGCAGTTCTTC. Translated, it gives CSASGGPYGEQFF.

The chain carries TRBV4-1 and TRBJ2-2, with D possibly being TRBD1 (5 bases). This CDR3 is built from 18 residues. Trimming cost V 2 bases and J 4 bases, with 20 bases left between them. CDR1 is MGHRA and CDR2 is YSYEKL in the germline V gene. For the CDR3, the DNA is TGCGCCAGCAGCCAACTGTTAAGGGGCGTTTTGGGCACCGGGGAGCTGTTTTTT. Translation gives CASSQLLRGVLGTGELFF.

The chain is built from TRBV5-1 and TRBJ2-3; 10 bases line up with TRBD2. This CDR3 region has 14 residues. Trimming at V came to 10 bases and at J to 3 bases, leaving 8 bases not matched to a gene. Germline CDR1 reads SGHRS; CDR2 reads YFSETQ. CDR3 residues: CAGSTSGVTDTQYF. CDR3 bases: TGCGCCGGATCAACTAGCGGGGTTACAGATACGCAGTATTTT.

This clonotype was seen only a few times. The chain uses TRBV27 and TRBJ2-3; tentative D call: TRBD1 (5 bases). Trimming took 6 bases from V and 2 from J, leaving 12 bases between them. The V gene's germline CDR1 is MNHEY and CDR2 SMNVEV (reference sequence). The CDR3 is 14 residues long. CDR3 DNA: TGTGCCAGCAGGCTACAGGTTCCCACAGATACGCAGTATTTT. It encodes CASRLQVPTDTQYF.

The sample holds many counts of this clonotype. The rearrangement uses TRBV4-2 and TRBJ2-3; D is unresolved. The CDR3 is made up of 14 amino acids. V was cut by 5 bases and J by 4 bases, with 13 bases left in between. CDR1 is LGHNA and CDR2 is YNFKEQ in the germline V gene. This CDR3 reads CASSVTDRPDTQYF. DNA of the CDR3: TGTGCCAGCAGCGTAACCGATCGACCAGATACGCAGTATTTT.

For this clonotype: A read error may produce the germline difference seen at one junction end. The chain employs TRBV5-1 and TRBJ2-7; 7 bases are shared with TRBD2. In germline, CDR1 is SGHRS, CDR2 YFSETQ. CDR3 size: 15 residues. The CDR3 reads CAGSLVSGEGYEQYF. CDR3 sequence (DNA): TGCGCCGGCAGCTTGGTATCCGGGGAGGGATACGAGCAGTACTTC.

The chain combines TRBV29-1 with TRBJ2-1; no clear D gene. Trimming cost V 2 bases and J 0 bases, with 11 bases left between them. The CDR3 sequence is 15 residues long. Germline-derived CDR1 and CDR2 are SQVTM and ANQGSEA. The CDR3, as DNA: TGCAGCGTTGAATGGCGGATTAGCTCCTACAATGAGCAGTTCTTC. Translating gives CSVEWRISSYNEQFF.

The chain is built from TRBV7-2 and TRBJ2-5; D gene unclear. The J call is in doubt because the DNA end fits TRBJ2-7 better. From germline, CDR1 is SGHTA and CDR2 FQGNSA. This CDR3 spans 12 amino acids. The DNA of the CDR3 is TGTGCCAGCAGCTTCCGGATAGGCGAGCAGTACTTC. Its protein is CASSFRIGEQYF.

This clonotype was seen more than once but under ten times. The chain recombines TRBV20-1 with TRBJ2-1; 8 nucleotides align to TRBD1. The trim removed 3 bases at V and 8 bases at J, leaving 6 bases unmatched. This CDR3 is built from 13 residues. CDR1 and CDR2 (germline): DFQATT, SNEGSKA (reference sequence). CDR3 residues: CSASLDRVHEQFF. As DNA, the CDR3 is TGCAGTGCTAGCCTGGACAGGGTCCATGAGCAGTTCTTC.

This clonotype came up a few times. J is TRBJ2-1 and V is TRBV4-3; D is possibly TRBD2 (6 bases). V was trimmed by 0 bases and J by 4 bases, leaving 13 bases between them. This CDR3 region has 16 residues. Germline values: CDR1 LGHNA, CDR2 YSLEER. Written as DNA, the CDR3 is TGCGCCAGCAGCCAAGATTTCGGCGGGGAGTACAATGAGCAGTTCTTC. Its translation: CASSQDFGGEYNEQFF.

This clonotype showed up just a few times. This chain uses TRBV12-3 or TRBV12-4 with TRBJ2-7; the D gene is possibly TRBD2 (7 bases). CDR3 size: 17 residues. V lost 3 bases to trimming and J lost 3 bases, with 21 bases between them. The CDR3 protein is CASSFDILRGPGYEQYF. CDR3 sequence (DNA): TGTGCCAGCAGTTTTGATATATTGCGGGGGCCGGGCTACGAGCAGTACTTC.

This clonotype was recorded at least ten times. The genes are TRBV6-5 and TRBJ2-6; a possible D gene is TRBD1 (6 bases). The CDR3 is made up of 14 amino acids. Trimming took 6 bases from V and 2 from J, leaving 8 bases between them. CDR1 is MNHEY, CDR2 SVGAGI, per germline. The CDR3 coding sequence is TGTGCCAGCAGAGGACAGCCTGGGGCCAACGTCCTGACTTTC. Translation: CASRGQPGANVLTF.

The chain is built from TRBV20-1 and TRBJ2-3, with 12 bases fitting TRBD2. Germline values: CDR1 DFQATT, CDR2 SNEGSKA (reference sequence). The CDR3 spans 16 residues. J gave up 4 bases and V 1 base, and 6 bases lay outside the gene matches. CDR3 sequence reads: CSARGLAGVLADTQYF. For the CDR3, the DNA is TGCAGTGCTAGAGGACTAGCGGGAGTCCTTGCAGATACGCAGTATTTT.

This sequence joins TRBV20-1 and TRBJ1-1, with a weak D call TRBD1 (5 bases). Deletions cut 3 bases from V and 1 base from J, with 12 bases between. The length of the CDR3 is 14 residues. Germline V gene lookup returns CDR1 DFQATT and CDR2 SNEGSKA (reference sequence). The CDR3 loop reads CSARVGAGNTEAFF. The CDR3 DNA is TGCAGTGCTAGGGTTGGGGCGGGGAACACTGAAGCTTTCTTT.

This sequence joins TRBV4-1 and TRBJ2-7; a weak D match, TRBD2 (6 bases). Germline V gives CDR1 MGHRA, CDR2 YSYEKL. The CDR3 runs to 15 residues. The V gene lost 0 bases and the J gene lost 6 bases, with 15 bases spanning the gap. DNA for the CDR3: TGCGCCAGCAGCCAAGAAGGGACTGTCTCCGGCGAGCAGTACTTC. It yields the protein CASSQEGTVSGEQYF.

The sample holds many counts of this clonotype. One end of the junction does not line up with germline, which may come from a read error. The J gene is TRBJ2-7, the V gene TRBV4-2; TRBD1 agrees at 7 bases. Germline lookup yields CDR1 LGHNA and CDR2 YNFKEQ. CDR3 length: 14 amino acids. Here the CDR3 reads CASRQVGTAYEQYF. The CDR3, as DNA: TGTGCCAGCAGGCAAGTCGGGACAGCCTACGAGCAGTACTTC.